The entry that follows covers one T cell receptor beta chain sequence. The record originates from a study of shared T cell receptors in the human thymus. Only in-frame clones appear in the TCRdb table, and some are missing; sequencing was by immunoSEQ multiplex PCR. The sample has hundreds of thousands of clones, around 87% seen once. The data also belong to a second study, concerning human thymus T cells. That report adds: Donation came from healthy Finnish infants having corrective surgery for congenital heart defects. The study used thymus tissue resected during corrective heart surgery. Apparent skewing of V and J gene usage characterized both thymic and blood repertoires.

The receptor comes from a boy in the first two years of life with a congenital heart defect. What was sequenced was thymocytes.

CDR3 amino acids: CATSRDHTSGGAGNGELFF. CDR3 bases: TGTGCCACCAGCAGAGATCATACTAGCGGGGGGGCGGGGAACGGGGAGCTGTTTTTT. J is TRBJ2-2 and V is TRBV15; 13 nucleotides line up with TRBD2. The CDR3 loop spans 19 amino acids. Germline lookup yields CDR1 LNHNV and CDR2 YYDKDF (reference sequence). Losses at the gene ends were 0 bases for V and 7 bases for J; bases not matched to a gene: 11.